These T cell receptor beta chains were read from a single sample in a study of Ad26.COV2.S vaccination and SARS-CoV-2 variants. Using immunoSEQ multiplex PCR, the repertoire was profiled, and TCRdb retains in-frame clones only, with some absent. Among 410,000 or so clones, around 90% were seen once, and the ten largest hold 9% to 15%. The specimen was peripheral blood, collected in a trial of Ad26.COV2.S vaccine versus placebo. Receptors were obtained from a person aged 18-65 years who received the Ad26.COV2.S COVID-19 vaccine or a placebo. Each CDR3 is given with its conserved first and last residue. A D gene is named only where the DNA matches it firmly. Clone size, where shown, is once, few, many, or a class for clones that have expanded.

D gene | J gene | V gene | clone size | CDR3 protein | CDR3 DNA
TRBD1 | TRBJ1-4 | TRBV18 | once | CASSSDRGGEKLFF | TGTGCCAGCTCATCCGACAGGGGAGGTGAAAAACTGTTTTTT
- | TRBJ1-5 | TRBV2 | few | CASSKHTGQGNNQPQHF | TGTGCCAGCAGTAAACATACAGGGCAAGGTAACAATCAGCCCCAGCATTTT
TRBD1 | TRBJ2-1 | TRBV28 | - | CASSADRVSYNEQFF | TGTGCCAGCAGTGCGGACAGGGTTTCCTACAATGAGCAGTTCTTC
- | TRBJ2-2 | TRBV29-1 | - | CSVGANANTGELFF | TGCAGCGTTGGAGCGAACGCGAACACCGGGGAGCTGTTTTTT
- | TRBJ1-1 | TRBV6-5 | - | CASSTQDTEAFF | TGTGCCAGCAGTACCCAGGACACTGAAGCTTTCTTT
TRBD1 | TRBJ1-3 | TRBV10-3 | - | CAITERGPGNTIYF | TGTGCCATCACCGAGAGGGGGCCTGGAAACACCATATATTTT
- | TRBJ2-1 | TRBV9 | - | CASSVGGPGYQNNEQFF | TGTGCCAGCAGCGTAGGCGGGCCTGGTTACCAAAACAATGAGCAGTTCTTC
- | TRBJ1-1 | TRBV19 | - | CASSTRAVNTEAFF | TGTGCCAGTAGTACTCGGGCGGTGAACACTGAAGCTTTCTTT
- | TRBJ2-2 | TRBV4-3 | - | CASSQVAANTGELFF | TGCGCCAGCAGCCAAGTGGCAGCGAACACCGGGGAGCTGTTTTTT
- | TRBJ1-1 | TRBV29-1 | once | CSVRGDRLNTEAFF | TGCAGCGTTCGAGGTGACAGACTGAACACTGAAGCTTTCTTT
TRBD2 | TRBJ2-7 | TRBV7-6 | - | CASSPGLAGGYEQYF | TGTGCCAGCAGCCCTGGACTAGCGGGAGGGTACGAGCAGTACTTC
- | TRBJ2-3 | TRBV19 | - | CASSGIGFADTQYF | TGTGCCAGTAGCGGAATCGGTTTCGCAGATACGCAGTATTTT
- | TRBJ1-5 | TRBV5-8 | - | CASSLGPRRPLFNQPQHF | TGTGCCAGCAGCTTGGGTCCCAGGCGCCCTCTCTTCAATCAGCCCCAGCATTTT
TRBD1 | TRBJ2-1 | TRBV10-3 | - | CAIRDRGFTSSYNEQFF | TGTGCCATCCGGGACAGGGGATTTACCAGCTCCTACAATGAGCAGTTCTTC
TRBD2 | TRBJ2-1 | TRBV29-1 | - | CSVGAGEDNEQFF | TGCAGCGTTGGAGCGGGAGAGGACAATGAGCAGTTCTTC
- | TRBJ2-1 | TRBV9 | - | CASSVGREGYNEQFF | TGTGCCAGCAGCGTAGGGCGCGAGGGTTACAATGAGCAGTTCTTC
- | TRBJ1-6 | TRBV6-5 | - | CASRWDGNDSPLHF | TGTGCCAGCAGGTGGGACGGAAATGATTCACCCCTCCACTTT
TRBD2 | TRBJ2-3 | TRBV15 | - | CATSRAAGGDTQYF | TGTGCCACCAGCAGAGCTGCGGGAGGGGATACGCAGTATTTT
- | TRBJ1-2 | TRBV30 | - | CAWSASDGYTF | TGTGCCTGGAGTGCCTCGGATGGCTACACCTTC
- | TRBJ1-6 | TRBV5-5 | - | CASSLGPATHNNSPLHF | TGTGCCAGCAGCTTGGGACCCGCGACCCATAATAATTCACCCCTCCACTTT
TRBD2 | TRBJ2-1 | TRBV5-6 | once | CASSGIGLAEYNEQFF | TGTGCCAGCAGCGGAATCGGACTAGCGGAGTACAATGAGCAGTTCTTC
- | TRBJ2-1 | TRBV5-1 | - | CASMAAPSAYNEQFF | TGCGCCAGCATGGCGGCGCCCAGTGCCTACAATGAGCAGTTCTTC
TRBD1 | TRBJ2-2 | TRBV10-3 | - | CAISEWGQGLAGELFF | TGTGCCATCAGTGAATGGGGACAGGGGTTAGCCGGGGAGCTGTTTTTT
- | TRBJ1-3 | TRBV3-1/TRBV3-2 | once | CASSQYFGGSGNTIYF | -
TRBD2 | TRBJ2-7 | TRBV10-1 | - | CASSPGGGRMHEQYF | TGCGCCAGCAGTCCCGGGGGGGGGAGGATGCACGAGCAGTACTTC
TRBD2 | TRBJ2-7 | TRBV2 | - | CASGGPLAGGPFYEQYF | TGTGCCAGCGGGGGACCACTAGCGGGAGGGCCCTTCTACGAGCAGTACTTC
- | TRBJ2-1 | TRBV5-1 | - | CASSPPPGTHNEQFF | TGCGCCAGCAGCCCCCCGCCCGGGACTCACAATGAGCAGTTCTTC
TRBD2 | TRBJ2-3 | TRBV27 | - | CASSLSRDSGGSTDTQYF | TGTGCCAGCAGTTTATCGAGGGATAGCGGGGGGAGCACAGATACGCAGTATTTT
- | TRBJ1-2 | TRBV5-1 | - | CASRLGADYGYTF | TGCGCCAGCAGGTTAGGGGCAGACTATGGCTACACCTTC
TRBD2 | TRBJ2-7 | TRBV28 | - | CASSRHTGGEGEQYF | TGTGCCAGCAGTCGACACACAGGTGGGGAGGGCGAGCAGTACTTC
TRBD1 | TRBJ1-5 | TRBV27 | - | CASSSGTGVWSNQPQHF | TGTGCCAGCAGTTCAGGGACAGGGGTTTGGTCCAATCAGCCCCAGCATTTT
TRBD2 | TRBJ2-7 | TRBV30 | - | CAWSELARTYEQYF | TGTGCCTGGAGCGAACTAGCGAGGACCTACGAGCAGTACTTC
- | TRBJ2-1 | TRBV6-1 | once | CASSDFPSVPYNEQFF | TGTGCCAGCAGTGACTTCCCCAGCGTTCCCTACAATGAGCAGTTCTTC
- | TRBJ1-1 | TRBV4-3 | - | CASSQGGTSTEAFF | TGCGCCAGCAGCCAAGGAGGGACCAGCACTGAAGCTTTCTTT
- | TRBJ1-5 | TRBV5-3 | - | CARSLWQPQHF | TGTGCCAGAAGCTTGTGGCAGCCCCAGCATTTT
- | TRBJ1-2 | TRBV19 | - | CASSIDAVGRANYGYTF | TGTGCCAGTAGTATAGATGCAGTTGGCAGAGCTAACTATGGCTACACCTTC
- | TRBJ1-3 | TRBV27 | - | CASSPSGRDGNTIYF | TGTGCCAGCAGTCCCTCGGGGAGGGATGGAAACACCATATATTTT
- | TRBJ1-3 | TRBV27 | - | CASGGLAPLNTIYF | TGTGCCAGCGGAGGCCTCGCACCGCTAAACACCATATATTTT
- | TRBJ2-7 | TRBV5-1 | - | CASSVSGGTYEQYF | TGCGCCAGCAGCGTGAGCGGTGGGACCTACGAGCAGTACTTC
- | TRBJ2-7 | TRBV9 | - | CASSVGDWGNGEQYF | TGTGCCAGCAGCGTCGGGGACTGGGGAAATGGCGAGCAGTACTTC
TRBD1 | TRBJ1-4 | TRBV19 | - | CASSSRGAATNEKLFF | TGTGCCAGTAGTAGCAGGGGGGCAGCAACTAATGAAAAACTGTTTTTT
- | TRBJ2-7 | TRBV6-2/TRBV6-3 | - | CASSYRRDGDYEQYF | TGTGCCAGCAGTTACAGAAGAGACGGGGACTACGAGCAGTACTTC
TRBD1 | TRBJ1-5 | TRBV6-2/TRBV6-3 | - | CASSSGQGGQPQHF | TGTGCCAGCAGCTCAGGACAGGGAGGGCAGCCCCAGCATTTT
TRBD1 | TRBJ1-1 | TRBV13 | - | CASSLGFTGAEAFF | TGTGCCAGCAGCTTAGGATTTACAGGGGCTGAAGCTTTCTTT
- | TRBJ2-1 | TRBV12-3/TRBV12-4 | - | CASSLRHEDEQFF | TGTGCCAGCAGTTTGAGACACGAGGATGAGCAGTTCTTC
- | TRBJ2-7 | TRBV6-9 | few | CARPGEQYF | TGTGCCAGACCCGGGGAGCAGTACTTC
TRBD2 | TRBJ2-3 | TRBV4-3 | once | CASSRLLAGEVTDTQYF | TGCGCCAGCAGCCGCCTCCTAGCGGGAGAGGTCACAGATACGCAGTATTTT
- | TRBJ1-1 | TRBV28 | - | CASIRTANPDTEAFF | TGTGCCAGCATTAGGACCGCAAACCCGGACACTGAAGCTTTCTTT
- | TRBJ2-3 | TRBV27 | - | CASSLGTDTQYF | TGTGCCAGCAGTTTGGGCACAGATACGCAGTATTTT